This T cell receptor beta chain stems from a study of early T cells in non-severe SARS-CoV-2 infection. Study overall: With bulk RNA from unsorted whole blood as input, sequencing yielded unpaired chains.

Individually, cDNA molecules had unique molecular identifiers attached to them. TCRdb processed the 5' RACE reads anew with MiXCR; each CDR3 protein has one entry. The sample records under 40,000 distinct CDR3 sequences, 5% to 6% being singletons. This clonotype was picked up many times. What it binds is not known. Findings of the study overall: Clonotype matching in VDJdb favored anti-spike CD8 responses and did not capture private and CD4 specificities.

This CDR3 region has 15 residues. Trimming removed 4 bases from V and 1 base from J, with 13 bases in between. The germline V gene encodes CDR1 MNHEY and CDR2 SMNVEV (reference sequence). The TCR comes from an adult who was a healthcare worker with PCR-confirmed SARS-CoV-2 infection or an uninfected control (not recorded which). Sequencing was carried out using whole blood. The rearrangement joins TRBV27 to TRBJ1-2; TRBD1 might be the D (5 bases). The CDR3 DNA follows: TGTGCCAGCAGTTACTACCGGGACGGTAACTATGGCTACACCTTC. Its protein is CASSYYRDGNYGYTF.